The 4 T cell receptor beta chains reported below all come from one sample, sequenced in a study of Ad26.COV2.S vaccination and SARS-CoV-2 variants. Using immunoSEQ multiplex PCR, the repertoire was profiled, and TCRdb retains in-frame clones only, with some absent. This table holds almost 400,000 clones, about 91% found once. Regarding treatment: around 19 received Ad26.COV2.S at low or high dose, single or two shots; roughly five received placebo; per-sample allocation not given. Sample collection was performed on day 63 after the first vaccine or placebo injection. The specimen comprised peripheral blood, sampled in a trial of Ad26.COV2.S vaccine versus placebo. The source is a person aged 18-60 years who received the Ad26.COV2.S COVID-19 vaccine or a placebo.

The table lists this clone with a count of one. The chain employs TRBV19 and TRBJ1-3; 8 bases agree with TRBD1. The V gene's germline CDR1 is LNHDA and CDR2 SQIVND (reference sequence). The V gene end was trimmed by 10 bases and the J gene end by 0 bases; junction bases not matched to a gene: 5. The CDR3 spans 14 residues. As DNA, the CDR3 is TGTGCCAAAAAACAGGGGGTCTCTGGAAACACCATATATTTT. This encodes CAKKQGVSGNTIYF.

This clone appeared a single time. One end of the junction fails to match germline, which may point to a read error. The gene calls are TRBV30 and TRBJ1-2, with D hard to call. CDR1 is GTSNPN, CDR2 SVGIG, per germline (reference sequence). The CDR3 has 10 residues. The CDR3 DNA is TGTGCCTGGAGCCATGGACGGTGGGGCTTC. This gives the protein CAWSHGRWGF.

CDR3: CASSWGGSSYNEQFF. The DNA for the CDR3 is TGTGCCAGCAGCTGGGGCGGGAGTTCCTACAATGAGCAGTTCTTC. The rearrangement uses TRBV28 and TRBJ2-1; 7 positions agree with TRBD2. This CDR3 contains 15 residues. V lost 6 bases and J lost 1; bases outside the gene matches: 6. Germline V gene sequence: CDR1 MDHEN, CDR2 SYDVKM.

The J gene is TRBJ2-2, the V gene TRBV5-1; 10 bases align to TRBD2. The CDR3 has 17 residues. Germline V lookup: CDR1 SGHRS, CDR2 YFSETQ. The ends lost 6 bases at V and 2 bases at J; junction bases unmatched: 10. In nucleotides, the CDR3 is TGCGCCAGCATCCCCCCGGAGCGGGAGGGCAACACCGGGGAGCTGTTTTTT. As protein: CASIPPEREGNTGELFF.